The 22 T cell receptor beta chains below come from one sample, sequenced in a study of spatial heterogeneity in lung cancer. Noted time point: sample taken at primary tumor resection. Researchers sequenced whole RNA taken from tumor, nontumor lung or frozen PBMC without sorting. TCRdb recomputed calls from the 5' RACE reads with MiXCR, one row per CDR3 protein. The sample has under 50,000 distinct CDR3 sequences; roughly 5% are singletons. This specimen consisted of PBMCs, obtained at surgery. The origin of the receptors is a female donor with early-stage non-small cell lung cancer.

This clonotype has only a few counts. The rearrangement links TRBV11-2 to TRBJ1-1; TRBD1 aligns across 7 bases. Losses at the gene ends were 1 base for V and 2 bases for J; bases not matched to a gene: 10. The CDR3 runs to 17 residues. Germline V gene sequence: CDR1 SGHAT, CDR2 FQNNGV. CDR3 in amino acids: CASSLGGAGGGNTEAFF. CDR3 nucleotides: TGTGCCAGCAGCTTAGGTGGGGCAGGGGGTGGAAACACTGAAGCTTTCTTT.

This clonotype has a count of ten or more. The chain combines TRBV15 with TRBJ1-6, with unresolved D. With 0 bases removed from V and 7 bases from J, the gap between germline ends came to 16 bases. The CDR3 is made up of 17 amino acids. The germline gives CDR1 LNHNV, CDR2 YYDKDF (reference sequence). CDR3 residues: CATSRETVTVLNSPLHF. CDR3 DNA sequence: TGTGCCACCAGCAGAGAAACAGTTACAGTTTTAAATTCACCCCTCCACTTT.

This clonotype was observed at least ten times. V usage is TRBV28 and J usage is TRBJ2-1; D is ambiguous. The germline CDR1 and CDR2 sequences are MDHEN and SYDVKM. The ends were cut back, 1 base at V and 8 bases at J, with 3 bases in the middle. The CDR3 sequence is 11 residues long. In nucleotides, the CDR3 is TGTGCCAGCAGTTTATCGGATGAGCAGTTCTTC. Its protein product is CASSLSDEQFF.

At least ten counts were recorded for this clonotype. This rearrangement joins TRBV6-1 to TRBJ1-3; 8 bases match TRBD1. Per the germline V gene, CDR1 is MNHNS and CDR2 is SASEGT. V shed 6 bases and J 0 bases; nucleotides not matched to a gene: 13. The CDR3 length is 18 residues. The CDR3 loop is CASSRNPGQVSSGNTIYF. In DNA form, the CDR3 reads TGTGCCAGCAGCAGAAACCCGGGACAGGTCTCCTCTGGAAACACCATATATTTT.

This clonotype showed up many times. The rearrangement uses TRBV15 and TRBJ2-2, with D possibly called TRBD1 or TRBD2 (6 bases each). V was shortened by 8 bases and J by 4 bases, with 14 bases between the two germline ends. This CDR3 contains 14 residues. Looked up from germline, CDR1 is LNHNV and CDR2 is YYDKDF (reference sequence). CDR3 bases: TGTGCCACCGCCGGGGGCCGGGGCACCGGGGAGCTGTTTTTT. It translates to CATAGGRGTGELFF.

This clonotype was detected many times. This chain joins TRBV16 and TRBJ1-2; D not certain. CDR3 size: 14 residues. The V and J ends lost 3 bases and 0 bases respectively, with 8 bases between them. Germline loops: CDR1 KGHSY, CDR2 FQNENV. The CDR3 DNA reads as TGTGCCAGCAGCCAGACAAGGACTAACTATGGCTACACCTTC. This encodes CASSQTRTNYGYTF.

The chain uses TRBV9 and TRBJ2-7; perhaps TRBD2 as D (5 bases). CDR3 size: 14 residues. V dropped 0 bases and J dropped 7 bases, with 14 bases sitting between them. Germline-derived CDR1 and CDR2 are SGDLS and YYNGEE. CDR3 DNA sequence: TGTGCCAGCAGCGTAGAGATGGGGTCGGGGGAGCAGTACTTC. It encodes CASSVEMGSGEQYF.

The chain links TRBV27 to TRBJ1-1; D may be TRBD1 (6 bases). The germline CDR1 and CDR2 sequences are MNHEY and SMNVEV (reference sequence). CDR3 length: 17 residues. Trimming pared 6 bases from V and 3 bases from J, leaving 23 bases between. CDR3 region: CASSAYMGGGSDTEAFF. CDR3 in DNA: TGTGCCAGCAGCGCTTATATGGGAGGGGGTTCGGACACTGAAGCTTTCTTT.

This clonotype was counted at least ten times. The chain is built from TRBV2 and TRBJ2-5, with 8 bases identical to TRBD2. Germline CDR1 SNHLY, CDR2 FYNNEI. The trim removed 7 bases at V and 5 bases at J, leaving 9 bases unmatched. The length of the CDR3 is 14 residues. CDR3 DNA sequence: TGTGCCAGCATCCGCAGCGGGGGAGGGGAGACCCAGTACTTC. Its translation: CASIRSGGGETQYF.

This clonotype was recorded many times. The chain links TRBV7-9 to TRBJ1-2; D remains unclear. This CDR3 spans 16 amino acids. Germline CDR1 reads SEHNR; CDR2 reads FQNEAQ (reference sequence). V shed 2 bases and J shed 6 bases, with 19 bases lying between them. The CDR3 spells CASSLPRTEEHDGYTF. CDR3 bases: TGTGCCAGCAGCTTACCCAGGACGGAAGAACATGATGGCTACACCTTC.

Ten or more counts support this clonotype. The V gene is TRBV5-6, the J gene TRBJ1-6, with TRBD1 matching over 7 bases. This CDR3 has 15 amino acids. J gave up 7 bases and V 2 bases, and 6 bases lay outside the gene matches. Germline CDR1 and CDR2: SGHDT and YYEEEE. In DNA, the CDR3 is TGTGCCAGCAGCTTCCGGACAGGTCTAAATTCACCCCTCCACTTT. It translates to CASSFRTGLNSPLHF.

This chain's CDR3 is CATSLRPYNSPLHF. CDR3 coding DNA: TGTGCCACCTCGTTAAGGCCCTATAATTCACCCCTCCACTTT. V and J are TRBV11-2 and TRBJ1-6, with no clear D. CDR1 and CDR2 from the germline V gene are SGHAT and FQNNGV. The CDR3 is 14 amino acids. With 10 bases removed from V and 2 bases from J, the gap between germline ends came to 12 bases.

In this sample, this clonotype turned up many times. The chain couples TRBV6-5 to TRBJ2-3; no clear D gene. Trimming removed 0 bases at V and 2 bases at J, with 9 bases between. The CDR3 spans 15 residues. Per the germline V gene, CDR1 is MNHEY and CDR2 is SVGAGI. CDR3 residues: CASSYSITPTDTQYF. The CDR3 DNA reads as TGTGCCAGCAGTTACTCGATCACTCCCACAGATACGCAGTATTTT.

This clonotype was seen more than once but under ten times. The chain employs TRBV5-1 and TRBJ2-2; 8 bases align to TRBD1. The ends lost 4 bases at V and 5 bases at J; junction bases unmatched: 7. This CDR3 is built from 15 residues. Per germline, CDR1 SGHRS and CDR2 YFSETQ. CDR3: CASSPGGDSTGELFF. As DNA, the CDR3 is TGCGCCAGCAGCCCAGGGGGCGATTCGACCGGGGAGCTGTTTTTT. Using reference TRBV5-1 and TRBJ2-2 for the parts outside the CDR3, the full variable domain is KAGVTQTPRYLIKTRGQQVTLSCSPISGHRSVSWYQQTPGQGLQFLFEYFSETQRNKGNFPGRFSGRQFSNSRSEMNVSTLELGDSALYLCASSPGGDSTGELFFGEGSRLTVL.

This clonotype occurred many times. The V and J genes are TRBV20-1 and TRBJ2-7; tentative D call: TRBD2 (5 bases). Germline CDR1 is DFQATT and CDR2 is SNEGSKA (reference sequence). There are 16 residues in the CDR3. V was cut by 3 bases and J by 6 bases, with 24 bases left in between. The CDR3 sequence is CSASPRGSGKSGEQYF. Here the CDR3 DNA reads TGCAGTGCTAGCCCTAGAGGGTCGGGGAAGTCGGGCGAGCAGTACTTC.

The table lists this clonotype with many counts. The gene calls are TRBV6-5 and TRBJ1-1, with D possibly matching TRBD1 (5 bases). The length of the CDR3 is 13 residues. Germline CDR1 MNHEY, CDR2 SVGAGI. V dropped 7 bases and J dropped 6 bases, with 15 bases sitting between them. The DNA of the CDR3 is TGTGCCAGCACCCCCCGGGGCTTACCTGAAGCTTTCTTT. Protein: CASTPRGLPEAFF.

The sample holds a few counts of this clonotype. The chain uses TRBV5-4 and TRBJ2-2; D may be TRBD1 (6 bases). The CDR3 contains 15 residues. With 4 bases removed from V and 7 bases from J, the gap between germline ends came to 17 bases. Germline CDR1 and CDR2: SGHNT and YYREEE (reference sequence). Here the CDR3 DNA reads TGTGCCAGCAGCGGTAAAACGGACAGCATCGGGGAGCTGTTTTTT. Its translation: CASSGKTDSIGELFF. Complete variable domain (other parts from reference TRBV5-4 and TRBJ2-2): ETGVTQSPTHLIKTRGQQVTLRCSSQSGHNTVSWYQQALGQGPQFIFQYYREEENGRGNFPPRFSGLQFPNYSSELNVNALELDDSALYLCASSGKTDSIGELFFGEGSRLTVL.

The table lists this clonotype with many counts. The rearrangement joins TRBV7-9 to TRBJ1-5; D remains ambiguous. CDR1 is SEHNR, CDR2 FQNEAQ, per germline (reference sequence). V was clipped by 7 bases and J by 4 bases, with 14 bases between them. The CDR3 runs to 14 residues. The chain's CDR3 is CASILQSQNQPQHF. The CDR3 DNA sequence: TGTGCCAGCATTCTGCAGAGCCAAAATCAGCCCCAGCATTTT.

In this sample, this clonotype turned up many times. CDR3 nucleotides: TGTGCCAGCAGCCCTGCGGGACTAGCGGGGGGGACGGGAAATGAGCAGTTCTTC. The encoded protein is CASSPAGLAGGTGNEQFF. The rearrangement links TRBV28 to TRBJ2-1; 16 bases fit TRBD2. V was pared by 6 bases and J by 7 bases, with 12 bases of the junction left unmatched. CDR1 is MDHEN, CDR2 SYDVKM, per germline. This CDR3 contains 18 residues.

This clonotype showed up many times. The genes are TRBV6-5 and TRBJ2-7; the match to TRBD2 covers 9 bases. This CDR3 contains 13 residues. Losses at the gene ends were 6 bases for V and 1 base for J; bases not matched to a gene: 1. Germline V CDR1 and CDR2: MNHEY, SVGAGI. CDR3 DNA sequence: TGTGCCAGCAGGGCGGGGGGGTCCTACGAGCAGTACTTC. Protein sequence: CASRAGGSYEQYF.

The chain couples TRBV2 to TRBJ1-4; 7 bases fit TRBD1. V was pared by 2 bases and J by 1 base, with 1 base of the junction left unmatched. This CDR3 region has 15 residues. Germline V lookup: CDR1 SNHLY, CDR2 FYNNEI. CDR3 protein: CASSEQGGTNEKLFF. For the CDR3, the DNA is TGTGCCAGCAGTGAACAGGGGGGAACTAATGAAAAACTGTTTTTT. The entire variable domain, with the rest obtained from reference TRBV2 and TRBJ1-4, is as follows: EPEVTQTPSHQVTQMGQEVILRCVPISNHLYFYWYRQILGQKVEFLVSFYNNEISEKSEIFDDQFSVERPDGSNFTLKIRSTKLEDSAMYFCASSEQGGTNEKLFFGSGTQLSVL.

In this sample, this clonotype turned up many times. The chain joins TRBV4-2 to TRBJ1-1; D is possibly TRBD1 (6 bases). Trimming cost V 1 base and J 1 base, with 16 bases left between them. This CDR3 spans 17 amino acids. From germline, CDR1 is LGHNA and CDR2 YNFKEQ. The CDR3 nucleotides read TGTGCCAGCAGCCAAGGATCTCAGGGGAGAAAGAACACTGAAGCTTTCTTT. Its translation: CASSQGSQGRKNTEAFF.